These 19 T cell receptor beta chains share one sample of origin, sequenced in a study of a mutant IDH1 vaccine in newly diagnosed glioma. No cognate antigen is known for these TCRs. Here immunoSEQ multiplex PCR was the method, and the copy in TCRdb shows in-frame clones only, minus some. Here the sample spans more than 30,000 clones, 85% to 90% being singletons. Described time point: week 11, during vaccination. In the vaccine, a single dose held 300 ug of the mutant IDH1 20-mer peptide, along with topical imiquimod. Specimen: PBMCs, collected from a glioma patient whose treatment included an IDH1 peptide vaccine. These receptors originate from a man aged 18 to 29 with glioma.

J is TRBJ1-2 and V is TRBV2, with D uncertain. V lost 1 base to trimming and J lost 8 bases, with 5 bases between them. The CDR3 covers 11 residues. Germline V gene sequence: CDR1 SNHLY, CDR2 FYNNEI. CDR3: CASSEVLGYTF. DNA of the CDR3: TGTGCCAGCAGTGAAGTTCTGGGCTACACCTTC. The variable domain in full, with the rest retrieved from reference TRBV2 and TRBJ1-2, is EPEVTQTPSHQVTQMGQEVILRCVPISNHLYFYWYRQILGQKVEFLVSFYNNEISEKSEIFDDQFSVERPDGSNFTLKIRSTKLEDSAMYFCASSEVLGYTFGSGTRLTVV.

The sample holds one count of this clone. A read error may produce the germline difference seen at one junction end. The gene calls are TRBV14 and TRBJ1-1; no firm D call. This CDR3 has 13 residues. Germline V gene sequence: CDR1 SGHDN, CDR2 FVKESK. The chain's CDR3 is CASSQAGSTEAFF. The CDR3, as DNA: TGTGCCAGCAGTCAAGCCGGCTCCACTGAAGCTTTCTTT. Variable domain in full (rest from reference TRBV14 and TRBJ1-1): EAGVTQFPSHSVIEKGQTVTLRCDPISGHDNLYWYRRVMGKEIKFLLHFVKESKQDESGMPNNRFLAERTGGTYSTLKVQPAELEDSGVYFCASSQAGSTEAFFGQGTRLTVV.

The chain joins TRBV30 to TRBJ2-3; weak D call: TRBD2 (6 bases). The CDR3 consists of 15 residues. Trimming stripped 4 bases from V and 0 bases from J, with 14 bases between. Germline V gives CDR1 GTSNPN, CDR2 SVGIG (reference sequence). CDR3 DNA: TGTGCCTGGATGCGGGGCATCTCTAGCACAGATACGCAGTATTTT. This gives the protein CAWMRGISSTDTQYF.

The chain is built from TRBV6-5 and TRBJ2-7; 7 nucleotides match TRBD2. This CDR3 has 15 residues. The V gene end was trimmed by 0 bases and the J gene end by 2 bases; junction bases not matched to a gene: 4. CDR1 MNHEY and CDR2 SVGAGI come from the germline V gene. CDR3 residues: CASSYSSGGAYEQYF. CDR3 coding DNA: TGTGCCAGCAGTTACTCGTCGGGGGGAGCCTACGAGCAGTACTTC.

The J gene is TRBJ2-3, the V gene TRBV19, with D hard to call. Between the trimmed V and J ends, which lost 2 bases and 2 bases, there was a span of 5 bases. Per germline, CDR1 LNHDA and CDR2 SQIVND (reference sequence). This CDR3 has 13 amino acids. The CDR3, as DNA: TGTGCCAGTAGTATACTTCCCACAGATACGCAGTATTTT. Its protein product is CASSILPTDTQYF.

The genes are TRBV15 and TRBJ1-4, with D unclear. V gave up 3 bases and J gave up 4 bases, with 12 bases separating them. Germline CDR1 is LNHNV and CDR2 is YYDKDF (reference sequence). This CDR3 is built from 15 residues. CDR3 protein: CATSRAPGFNEKLFF. The DNA of the CDR3 is TGTGCCACCAGCAGGGCCCCGGGATTTAATGAAAAACTGTTTTTT.

The rearrangement joins TRBV30 to TRBJ2-7; D remains ambiguous. V lost 1 base to trimming and J lost 3 bases, with 10 bases between them. Germline loops: CDR1 GTSNPN, CDR2 SVGIG (reference sequence). The CDR3 is made up of 13 amino acids. The CDR3 region has the DNA TGTGCCTGGAGTGCGATCACGAACTACGAGCAGTACTTC. This gives the protein CAWSAITNYEQYF.

This clone was seen more than once but under ten times. The sample contains more than one DNA sequence encoding this CDR3. The chain carries TRBV4-1 and TRBJ1-1; D possibly corresponds to TRBD1 (6 bases). The ends were cut back, 0 bases at V and 5 bases at J, with 16 bases in the middle. Germline CDR1 reads MGHRA; CDR2 reads YSYEKL. CDR3 length: 16 amino acids. CDR3 coding DNA: TGCGCCAGCAGCCAAGAAAGGGGCAGGGGAAGAACTGAAGCTTTCTTT. Amino acids: CASSQERGRGRTEAFF.

The genes are TRBV4-2 and TRBJ1-3, with D unresolved. Germline V gene sequence: CDR1 LGHNA, CDR2 YNFKEQ. The CDR3 contains 15 residues. Trimming took off 4 bases at V and 0 bases at J, with 10 bases between the two ends. The CDR3 loop is CASSRDRGSGNTIYF. The CDR3 DNA follows: TGTGCCAGCAGCCGGGATCGGGGCTCTGGAAACACCATATATTTT.

This chain links TRBV4-1 with TRBJ1-5; D remains unclear. The germline CDR1 and CDR2 sequences are MGHRA and YSYEKL. V was pared by 1 base and J by 4 bases, with 8 bases between. This CDR3 region has 14 residues. The CDR3 DNA follows: TGCGCCAGCAGCCAAGGAGGAGAAAATCAGCCCCAGCATTTT. Residues: CASSQGGENQPQHF.

The chain links TRBV6-1 to TRBJ1-5, with TRBD1 identical over 9 bases. The CDR3 spans 16 residues. Trimming cost V 3 bases and J 5 bases; bases outside gene matches: 8. Per the germline V gene, CDR1 is MNHNS and CDR2 is SASEGT. The CDR3 here is CASSEVGQGGDQPQHF. The CDR3 DNA reads as TGTGCCAGCAGTGAGGTGGGACAGGGTGGGGATCAGCCCCAGCATTTT.

The CDR3 here is CASSESGFSNYGYTF. CDR3 nucleotide sequence: TGTGCCAGCAGTGAATCCGGGTTTTCTAACTATGGCTACACCTTC. The rearrangement uses TRBV6-1 and TRBJ1-2; D is undetermined. CDR1 is MNHNS, CDR2 SASEGT, per germline. This CDR3 contains 15 residues. The V gene lost 2 bases and the J gene lost 0 bases, with 10 bases spanning the gap.

The V and J genes are TRBV19 and TRBJ2-1; D could derive from TRBD1 or TRBD2 (5 bases each). V was trimmed by 3 bases and J by 8 bases, leaving 14 bases between them. CDR1 and CDR2 from the germline V gene are LNHDA and SQIVND (reference sequence). This CDR3 has 14 amino acids. The CDR3 here is CASSMYHRGDEQFF. CDR3 nucleotide sequence: TGTGCCAGTAGTATGTACCACCGAGGGGATGAGCAGTTCTTC.

The chain recombines TRBV5-8 with TRBJ2-1; maybe TRBD2 (5 bases). Per the germline V gene, CDR1 is SGHTS and CDR2 is YDEGEE. This CDR3 comprises 14 residues. Trimming left V 4 bases short and J 10 bases short, with 18 bases between. The CDR3 here is CASSAVAVVAEQFF. CDR3 bases: TGTGCCAGCAGCGCCGTCGCGGTAGTAGCGGAGCAGTTCTTC.

The V call is TRBV5-1, the J call TRBJ2-1, with 14 bases lining up with TRBD2. The CDR3 totals 17 residues. Trimming removed 4 bases from V and 4 bases from J; junction bases left unmatched: 7. Germline loops: CDR1 SGHRS, CDR2 YFSETQ. CDR3 sequence: CASSPRTSGRTYNEQFF. The CDR3 nucleotides read TGCGCCAGCAGCCCCCGGACTAGCGGGAGGACTTACAATGAGCAGTTCTTC.

J is TRBJ1-3 and V is TRBV7-6, with D unresolved. The germline V gene has CDR1 SGHVS and CDR2 FNYEAQ. Trimming shortened V by 2 bases and J by 0 bases, and 2 bases separated the two germline ends. The CDR3 has 13 residues. CDR3 loop: CASSLTSGNTIYF. In nucleotides, the CDR3 is TGTGCCAGCAGCTTAACCTCTGGAAACACCATATATTTT.

The chain combines TRBV4-1 with TRBJ2-4, with 14 nucleotides matching TRBD2. Germline lookup yields CDR1 MGHRA and CDR2 YSYEKL. Trimming at V came to 4 bases and at J to 2 bases, leaving 13 bases not matched to a gene. This CDR3 contains 20 residues. As DNA, the CDR3 is TGCGCCAGCAGCCCGATTAGGACTAGCGGGAGGACTTCTTCCAAAAACATTCAGTACTTC. Translating gives CASSPIRTSGRTSSKNIQYF.

This chain uses TRBV27 with TRBJ1-2; D possibly corresponds to TRBD1 (5 bases). CDR1 is MNHEY, CDR2 SMNVEV, per germline (reference sequence). Trimming took 3 bases from V and 7 from J, leaving 12 bases between them. The CDR3 totals 13 residues. The CDR3 DNA reads TGTGCCAGCAGTTTCGAGGGGCAGGGTGGCTACACCTTC. It specifies CASSFEGQGGYTF.

This clone was detected once. The chain is built from TRBV29-1 and TRBJ2-4; perhaps TRBD1 as D (6 bases). Germline loops: CDR1 SQVTM, CDR2 ANQGSEA. Deletions cut 5 bases from V and 0 bases from J, with 14 bases between. The CDR3 runs 15 residues. The CDR3 region has the DNA TGCAGCGTTAGAGGCCCAGGGGTAGCCAAAAACATTCAGTACTTC. Amino acid sequence: CSVRGPGVAKNIQYF.